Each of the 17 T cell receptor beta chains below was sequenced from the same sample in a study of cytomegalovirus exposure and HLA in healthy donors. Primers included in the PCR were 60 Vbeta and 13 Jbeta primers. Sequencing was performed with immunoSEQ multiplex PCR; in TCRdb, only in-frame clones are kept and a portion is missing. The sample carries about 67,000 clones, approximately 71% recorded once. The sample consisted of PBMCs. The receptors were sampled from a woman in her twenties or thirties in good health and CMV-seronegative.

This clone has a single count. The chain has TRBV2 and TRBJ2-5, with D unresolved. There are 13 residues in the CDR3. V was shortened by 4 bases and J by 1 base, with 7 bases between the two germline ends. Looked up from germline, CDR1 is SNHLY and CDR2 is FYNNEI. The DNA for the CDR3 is TGTGCCAGCAGTGTCAGGCTCCAAGAGACCCAGTACTTC. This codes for CASSVRLQETQYF. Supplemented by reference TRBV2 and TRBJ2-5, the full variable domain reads EPEVTQTPSHQVTQMGQEVILRCVPISNHLYFYWYRQILGQKVEFLVSFYNNEISEKSEIFDDQFSVERPDGSNFTLKIRSTKLEDSAMYFCASSVRLQETQYFGPGTRLLVL.

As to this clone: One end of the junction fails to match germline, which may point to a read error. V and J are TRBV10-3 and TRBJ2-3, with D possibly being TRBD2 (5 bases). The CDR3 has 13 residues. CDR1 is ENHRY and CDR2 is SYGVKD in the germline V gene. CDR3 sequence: CASSVRETNTQYF. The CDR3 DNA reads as TGTGCCAGCAGTGTACGGGAAACAAATACGCAGTATTTT.

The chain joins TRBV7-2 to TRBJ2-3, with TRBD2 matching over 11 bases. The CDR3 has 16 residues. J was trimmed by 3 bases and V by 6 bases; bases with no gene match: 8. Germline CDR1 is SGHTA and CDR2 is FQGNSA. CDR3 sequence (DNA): TGTGCCAGCAGTTTTAGCGGGGGGGCGGGTACAGATACGCAGTATTTT. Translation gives CASSFSGGAGTDTQYF.

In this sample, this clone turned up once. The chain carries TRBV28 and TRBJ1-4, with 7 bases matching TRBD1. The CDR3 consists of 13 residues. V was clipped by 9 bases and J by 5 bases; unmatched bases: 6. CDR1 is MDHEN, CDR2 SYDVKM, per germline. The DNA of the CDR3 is TGTGCCAGTGGAAACAGGGGAAATGAAAAACTGTTTTTT. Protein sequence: CASGNRGNEKLFF.

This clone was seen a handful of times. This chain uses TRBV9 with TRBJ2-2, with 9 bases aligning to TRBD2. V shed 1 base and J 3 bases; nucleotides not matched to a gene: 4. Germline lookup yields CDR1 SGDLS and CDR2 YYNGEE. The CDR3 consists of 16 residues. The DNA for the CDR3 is TGTGCCAGCAGCGTATCCAGCGGGGGGTACACCGGGGAGCTGTTTTTT. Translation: CASSVSSGGYTGELFF.

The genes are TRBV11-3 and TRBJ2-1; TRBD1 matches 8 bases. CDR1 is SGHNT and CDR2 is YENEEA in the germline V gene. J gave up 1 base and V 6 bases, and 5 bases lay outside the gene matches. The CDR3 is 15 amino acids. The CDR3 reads CASSLNRGSYNEQFF. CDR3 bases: TGTGCCAGCAGTTTAAACAGGGGGTCCTACAATGAGCAGTTCTTC. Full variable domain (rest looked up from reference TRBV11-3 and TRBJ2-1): EAGVVQSPRYKIIEKKQPVAFWCNPISGHNTLYWYLQNLGQGPELLIRYENEEAVDDSQLPKDRFSAERLKGVDSTLKIQPAELGDSAVYLCASSLNRGSYNEQFFGPGTRLTVL.

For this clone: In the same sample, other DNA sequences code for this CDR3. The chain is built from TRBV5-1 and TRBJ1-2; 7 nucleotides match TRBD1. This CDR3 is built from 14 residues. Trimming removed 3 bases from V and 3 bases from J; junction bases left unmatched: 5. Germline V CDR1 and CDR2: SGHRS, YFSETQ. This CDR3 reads CASSWTGDYYGYTF. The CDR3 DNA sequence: TGCGCCAGCAGCTGGACAGGAGACTACTATGGCTACACCTTC.

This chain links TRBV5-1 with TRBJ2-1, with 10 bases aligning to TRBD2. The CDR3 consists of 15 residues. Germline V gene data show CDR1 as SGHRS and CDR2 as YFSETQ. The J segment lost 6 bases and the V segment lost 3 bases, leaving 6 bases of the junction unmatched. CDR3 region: CASSSVSGGANEQFF. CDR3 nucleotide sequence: TGCGCCAGCAGCTCGGTCAGCGGGGGGGCCAATGAGCAGTTCTTC.

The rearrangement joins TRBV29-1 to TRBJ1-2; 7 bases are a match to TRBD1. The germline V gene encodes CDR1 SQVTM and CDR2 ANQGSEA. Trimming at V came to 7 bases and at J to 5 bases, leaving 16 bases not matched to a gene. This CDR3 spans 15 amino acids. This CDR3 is CSASTGLQVGYGYTF. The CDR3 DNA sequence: TGCAGCGCCTCGACAGGGCTCCAGGTGGGGTATGGCTACACCTTC.

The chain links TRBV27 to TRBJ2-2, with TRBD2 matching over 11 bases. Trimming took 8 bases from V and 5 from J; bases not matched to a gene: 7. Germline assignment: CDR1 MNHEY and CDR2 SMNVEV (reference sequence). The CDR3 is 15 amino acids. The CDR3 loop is CASALLAGGTGELFF. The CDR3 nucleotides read TGTGCCAGCGCGTTGTTAGCGGGGGGGACCGGGGAGCTGTTTTTT.

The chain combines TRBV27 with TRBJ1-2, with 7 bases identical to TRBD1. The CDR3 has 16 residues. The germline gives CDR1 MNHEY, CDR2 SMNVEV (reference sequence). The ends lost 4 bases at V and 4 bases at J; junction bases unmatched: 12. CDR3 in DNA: TGTGCCAGCAGTTCAGGGGGGCATGATAACTTCTATGGCTACACCTTC. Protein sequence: CASSSGGHDNFYGYTF.

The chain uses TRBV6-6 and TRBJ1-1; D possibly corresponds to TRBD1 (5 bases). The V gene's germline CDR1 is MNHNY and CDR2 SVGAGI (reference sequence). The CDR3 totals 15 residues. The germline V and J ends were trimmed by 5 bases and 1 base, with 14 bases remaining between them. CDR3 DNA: TGTGCCAGCAGTGATAGAGGCAGGGCGAACACTGAAGCTTTCTTT. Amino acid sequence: CASSDRGRANTEAFF.

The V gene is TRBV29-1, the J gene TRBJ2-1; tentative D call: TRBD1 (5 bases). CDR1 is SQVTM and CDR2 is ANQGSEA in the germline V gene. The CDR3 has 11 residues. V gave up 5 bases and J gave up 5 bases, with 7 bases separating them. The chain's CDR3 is CSVQGNNEQFF. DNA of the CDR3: TGCAGCGTTCAGGGAAACAATGAGCAGTTCTTC.

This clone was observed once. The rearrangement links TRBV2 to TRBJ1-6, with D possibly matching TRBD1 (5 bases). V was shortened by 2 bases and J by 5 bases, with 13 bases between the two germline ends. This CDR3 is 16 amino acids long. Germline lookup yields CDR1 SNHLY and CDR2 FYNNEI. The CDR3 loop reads CASSERAIRDNSPLHF. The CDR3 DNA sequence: TGTGCCAGCAGTGAACGTGCCATCAGGGATAATTCACCCCTCCACTTT.

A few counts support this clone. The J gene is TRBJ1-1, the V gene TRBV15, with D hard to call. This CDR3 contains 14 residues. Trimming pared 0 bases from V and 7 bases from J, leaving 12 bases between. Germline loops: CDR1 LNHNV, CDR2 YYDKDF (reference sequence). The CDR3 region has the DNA TGTGCCACCAGCAGAGATCTCGAGGATCTTGAAGCTTTCTTT. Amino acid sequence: CATSRDLEDLEAFF.

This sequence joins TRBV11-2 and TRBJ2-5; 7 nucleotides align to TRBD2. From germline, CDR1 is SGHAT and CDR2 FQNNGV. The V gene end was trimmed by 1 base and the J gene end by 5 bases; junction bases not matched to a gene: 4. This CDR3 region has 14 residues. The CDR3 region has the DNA TGTGCCAGCAGCTTAGGGGACTATTGGGAGACCCAGTACTTC. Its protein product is CASSLGDYWETQYF. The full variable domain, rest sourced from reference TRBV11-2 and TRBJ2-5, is EAGVAQSPRYKIIEKRQSVAFWCNPISGHATLYWYQQILGQGPKLLIQFQNNGVVDDSQLPKDRFSAERLKGVDSTLKIQPAKLEDSAVYLCASSLGDYWETQYFGPGTRLLVL.

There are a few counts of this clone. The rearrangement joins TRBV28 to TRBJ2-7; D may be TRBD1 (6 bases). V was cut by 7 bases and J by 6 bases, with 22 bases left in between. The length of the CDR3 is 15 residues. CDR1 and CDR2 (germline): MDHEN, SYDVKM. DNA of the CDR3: TGTGCCAGCACCCCCAATTACGGACAGAGCTCCGAGCAGTACTTC. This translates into CASTPNYGQSSEQYF.